A selection of T cell receptor beta chains follows, all from one sample in a study of T-cell memory formation after mild COVID-19. TCRdb re-called the 5' RACE reads with MiXCR, one entry per CDR3 protein. Among hundreds of thousands of distinct CDR3 sequences listed, more than 20% were seen once. The sample consisted of PBMCs or a T cell subset sorted from them (not recorded which). These receptors all come from an adult woman who had mild COVID-19 (a few samples of this study predate the infection). Cell type and time point are not known. Each CDR3 is given with its conserved first and last residue. D genes are given only for firm matches. Clone size, where shown, is once, few, many, or a class for clones that have expanded.

clone size: few
D gene: -
J gene: TRBJ1-3
V gene: TRBV20-1
CDR3 length: 17
CDR3 DNA: TGCAGTGCTCGTGGGGGGCCTGACCGCCTCTCTGGAAACACCATATATTTT
CDR3 protein: CSARGGPDRLSGNTIYF

clone size: -
D gene: TRBD2
J gene: TRBJ2-1
V gene: TRBV12-3/TRBV12-4
CDR3 length: 14
CDR3 DNA: TGTGCCACCACTCTGGGGGGGATTCGAGTGGAGCAGTTCTTC
CDR3 protein: CATTLGGIRVEQFF

clone size: -
D gene: TRBD1
J gene: TRBJ2-1
V gene: TRBV24-1
CDR3 length: 16
CDR3 DNA: TGTGCCACCAGTGTTAGGACAGGGACGGCACACAATGAGCAGTTCTTC
CDR3 protein: CATSVRTGTAHNEQFF

clone size: -
D gene: -
J gene: TRBJ1-2
V gene: TRBV25-1
CDR3 length: 13
CDR3 DNA: TGTGCCAGCAGTGAAGGGGGTAACTATGGCTACACCTTC
CDR3 protein: CASSEGGNYGYTF

clone size: few
D gene: TRBD2
J gene: TRBJ2-7
V gene: TRBV9
CDR3 length: 18
CDR3 DNA: TGTGCCAGCAGTGAAGGGACTAGCGGGTCACAGCCTTCCTACGAGCAGTACTTC
CDR3 protein: CASSEGTSGSQPSYEQYF

clone size: few
D gene: TRBD1
J gene: TRBJ1-5
V gene: TRBV20-1
CDR3 length: 12
CDR3 DNA: TGCAGTGCTAAAGGACAGGGACAGCCCCAGCATTTT
CDR3 protein: CSAKGQGQPQHF

clone size: -
D gene: -
J gene: TRBJ1-2
V gene: TRBV24-1
CDR3 length: 14
CDR3 DNA: TGTGCCACCAGTGACCCGGGACACTACTATGGCTACACCTTC
CDR3 protein: CATSDPGHYYGYTF

clone size: -
D gene: -
J gene: TRBJ2-2
V gene: TRBV19
CDR3 length: 14
CDR3 DNA: TGTGCCAGTACAACAGTTTCGAACACCGGGGAGCTGTTTTTT
CDR3 protein: CASTTVSNTGELFF

clone size: many
D gene: -
J gene: TRBJ2-1
V gene: TRBV20-1
CDR3 length: 12
CDR3 DNA: TGCAGTGCTAGAGTTAAGGATAATGAGCAGTTCTTC
CDR3 protein: CSARVKDNEQFF

clone size: -
D gene: -
J gene: TRBJ2-3
V gene: TRBV7-3
CDR3 length: 14
CDR3 DNA: TGTGCCAGCAGCTCCTCGACGGGAGCAGATACGCAGTATTTT
CDR3 protein: CASSSSTGADTQYF

clone size: -
D gene: -
J gene: TRBJ1-2
V gene: TRBV10-3
CDR3 length: 14
CDR3 DNA: TGTGCCATCAGTGAACGGGACACCTTGTGGGGCTACACCTTC
CDR3 protein: CAISERDTLWGYTF

clone size: few
D gene: TRBD2
J gene: TRBJ2-1
V gene: TRBV20-1
CDR3 length: 16
CDR3 DNA: TGCAGTGCTACCGGGACTAGCGGGAGCTCCTACAATGAGCAGTTCTTC
CDR3 protein: CSATGTSGSSYNEQFF

clone size: few
D gene: -
J gene: TRBJ2-1
V gene: TRBV5-1
CDR3 length: 16
CDR3 DNA: TGCGCCAGCAACCCGGACTCGACTAGCTCCTACAATGAGCAGTTCTTC
CDR3 protein: CASNPDSTSSYNEQFF

clone size: many
D gene: -
J gene: TRBJ2-1
V gene: TRBV7-8
CDR3 length: 15
CDR3 DNA: TGTGCCAGCAGCCCGGACTTGAGCTCCTACAATGAGCAGTTCTTC
CDR3 protein: CASSPDLSSYNEQFF

clone size: few
D gene: TRBD2
J gene: TRBJ2-1
V gene: TRBV4-1
CDR3 length: 15
CDR3 DNA: TGCGCCAGCAGCCAACTAGCGGGGGGGGTTAATGAGCAGTTCTTC
CDR3 protein: CASSQLAGGVNEQFF

clone size: once
D gene: -
J gene: TRBJ2-7
V gene: TRBV5-5
CDR3 length: 12
CDR3 DNA: TGTGCCAGCAGCCGACCAGGGGAAGAGCAGTACTTC
CDR3 protein: CASSRPGEEQYF

clone size: -
D gene: -
J gene: TRBJ1-5
V gene: TRBV12-3/TRBV12-4
CDR3 length: 14
CDR3 DNA: TGTGCCAGCAGTGCCGGGACACTCAATCAGCCCCAGCATTTT
CDR3 protein: CASSAGTLNQPQHF

clone size: -
D gene: TRBD1
J gene: TRBJ2-7
V gene: TRBV12-3/TRBV12-4
CDR3 length: 14
CDR3 DNA: TGTGCCAGCAGGGGGACAGGGTTTTCCTACGAGCAGTACTTC
CDR3 protein: CASRGTGFSYEQYF

clone size: few
D gene: -
J gene: TRBJ1-1
V gene: TRBV29-1
CDR3 length: 15
CDR3 DNA: TGCAGCGTTGAAGATCTTCGGGGGCAGTTCACTGAAGCTTTCTTT
CDR3 protein: CSVEDLRGQFTEAFF

clone size: few
D gene: -
J gene: TRBJ1-1
V gene: TRBV4-1
CDR3 length: 19
CDR3 DNA: TGCGCCAGCAGCCACCTCTTATGGGCAGGGTCAACGGCGGGTACTGAAGCTTTCTTT
CDR3 protein: CASSHLLWAGSTAGTEAFF

clone size: -
D gene: TRBD2
J gene: TRBJ2-7
V gene: TRBV12-3/TRBV12-4
CDR3 length: 12
CDR3 DNA: TGTGCCAGCAGTTTAGGACTAGCGGGAGAGTACTTC
CDR3 protein: CASSLGLAGEYF

clone size: -
D gene: TRBD1
J gene: TRBJ1-5
V gene: TRBV18
CDR3 length: 12
CDR3 DNA: TGTGCCAGCTCCGAGGGGGCTCAGCCCCAGCATTTT
CDR3 protein: CASSEGAQPQHF

clone size: -
D gene: TRBD1
J gene: TRBJ2-1
V gene: TRBV7-2
CDR3 length: 18
CDR3 DNA: TGTGCCAGCAGCTTAAGGCAGGGGGCGGCCCGACCCTACAATGAGCAGTTCTTC
CDR3 protein: CASSLRQGAARPYNEQFF

clone size: -
D gene: -
J gene: TRBJ1-1
V gene: TRBV20-1
CDR3 length: 15
CDR3 DNA: TGCAGTGCTAGAGATTTCGGGGCAGGGACCACTGAAGCTTTCTTT
CDR3 protein: CSARDFGAGTTEAFF

clone size: few
D gene: TRBD1
J gene: TRBJ2-5
V gene: TRBV20-1
CDR3 length: 17
CDR3 DNA: TGCAGTGCTAGAGATCTCTTGGGGACAGGGGACCAAGAGACCCAGTACTTC
CDR3 protein: CSARDLLGTGDQETQYF

clone size: once
D gene: -
J gene: TRBJ2-5
V gene: TRBV9
CDR3 length: 18
CDR3 DNA: TGTGCCAGCAGCCCCTCCCTAGGTAGCGATAAGTACCAAGAGACCCAGTACTTC
CDR3 protein: CASSPSLGSDKYQETQYF

clone size: -
D gene: -
J gene: TRBJ2-4
V gene: TRBV7-2
CDR3 length: 12
CDR3 DNA: TGTGCCAGCAGCCCCTCCCCCCAGTCTGAGTACTTC
CDR3 protein: CASSPSPQSEYF

clone size: -
D gene: -
J gene: TRBJ2-4
V gene: TRBV7-8
CDR3 length: 17
CDR3 DNA: TGTGCCAGCAGCCCCCATCAGGGGGAGGTATCCAAAAACATTCAGTACTTC
CDR3 protein: CASSPHQGEVSKNIQYF

clone size: few
D gene: -
J gene: TRBJ2-1
V gene: TRBV7-6
CDR3 length: 14
CDR3 DNA: TGTGCCAGCAGCTTACGACTAGTGGGCAATGAGCAGTTCTTC
CDR3 protein: CASSLRLVGNEQFF

clone size: few
D gene: -
J gene: TRBJ2-7
V gene: TRBV6-1
CDR3 length: 13
CDR3 DNA: TGTGCCACCTATTCGGGATCCTCCTACGAGCAGTACTTC
CDR3 protein: CATYSGSSYEQYF

clone size: -
D gene: TRBD1
J gene: TRBJ1-4
V gene: TRBV19
CDR3 length: 16
CDR3 DNA: TGTGCCAGTAGTATAGATGCTGGACAGGGGTATGAAAAACTGTTTTTT
CDR3 protein: CASSIDAGQGYEKLFF

clone size: -
D gene: TRBD1
J gene: TRBJ2-5
V gene: TRBV5-1
CDR3 length: 16
CDR3 DNA: TGCGCCAGCAGCTTGTCGCAGGACAGGGGGCTGGAGACCCAGTACTTC
CDR3 protein: CASSLSQDRGLETQYF

clone size: -
D gene: -
J gene: TRBJ2-5
V gene: TRBV6-5
CDR3 length: 15
CDR3 DNA: TGTGCCAGCAGTTACTCGGGCGGGCGGCAAGAGACCCAGTACTTC
CDR3 protein: CASSYSGGRQETQYF

clone size: -
D gene: TRBD1
J gene: TRBJ2-4
V gene: TRBV4-2
CDR3 length: 16
CDR3 DNA: TGTGCCAGCAGCCAAGAGGCGGACAGGAGGAAAAACATTCAGTACTTC
CDR3 protein: CASSQEADRRKNIQYF

clone size: -
D gene: -
J gene: TRBJ2-7
V gene: TRBV4-3
CDR3 length: 14
CDR3 DNA: TGCGCCAGCAGTATAGGGGCGGGCACCTACGAGCAGTACTTC
CDR3 protein: CASSIGAGTYEQYF

clone size: few
D gene: TRBD2
J gene: TRBJ2-5
V gene: TRBV14
CDR3 length: 17
CDR3 DNA: TGTGCCAGCAGCCAAGAGTGGACGGGAGGGCCCGGCGAGACCCAGTACTTC
CDR3 protein: CASSQEWTGGPGETQYF

clone size: once
D gene: TRBD2
J gene: TRBJ2-3
V gene: TRBV28
CDR3 length: 15
CDR3 DNA: TGTGCCAGCAGTTTATACGCTAGCGGGAAAGATACGCAGTATTTT
CDR3 protein: CASSLYASGKDTQYF

clone size: -
D gene: -
J gene: TRBJ2-7
V gene: TRBV24-1
CDR3 length: 13
CDR3 DNA: TGTGCCACCAGTGGAGGCCAGGAATGGGGGCAGTACTTC
CDR3 protein: CATSGGQEWGQYF

clone size: -
D gene: -
J gene: TRBJ2-7
V gene: TRBV2
CDR3 length: 13
CDR3 DNA: TGTGCCTGTGGGGCAGGGAAGGACTACGAGCAGTACTTC
CDR3 protein: CACGAGKDYEQYF

clone size: few
D gene: TRBD1
J gene: TRBJ1-2
V gene: TRBV30
CDR3 length: 13
CDR3 DNA: TGTGCCTGGCGGACAGGGGGTAACTATGGCTACACCTTC
CDR3 protein: CAWRTGGNYGYTF

clone size: few
D gene: -
J gene: TRBJ1-1
V gene: TRBV20-1
CDR3 length: 16
CDR3 DNA: TGCAGTGCTAGAGATGGGACTATCCTACTGAACACTGAAGCTTTCTTT
CDR3 protein: CSARDGTILLNTEAFF

clone size: few
D gene: TRBD2
J gene: TRBJ2-2
V gene: TRBV27
CDR3 length: 15
CDR3 DNA: TGTGCCAGTGGCCTAGCGGGGGGATACACCGGGGAGCTGTTTTTT
CDR3 protein: CASGLAGGYTGELFF

clone size: -
D gene: -
J gene: TRBJ1-2
V gene: TRBV6-2/TRBV6-3
CDR3 length: 14
CDR3 DNA: TGTGCCAGCAGTTACTCGAGTGCAGGTGGCGGCTACACCTTC
CDR3 protein: CASSYSSAGGGYTF

clone size: few
D gene: TRBD1
J gene: TRBJ2-7
V gene: TRBV4-1
CDR3 length: 14
CDR3 DNA: TGCGCCAGCAGCCGTCAAGGACAGGACTACGAGCAGTACTTC
CDR3 protein: CASSRQGQDYEQYF

clone size: few
D gene: -
J gene: TRBJ2-5
V gene: TRBV27
CDR3 length: 16
CDR3 DNA: TGTGCCAGCAGTTTAACAGGGATTGTCGGGACAGAGACCCAGTACTTC
CDR3 protein: CASSLTGIVGTETQYF

clone size: -
D gene: TRBD2
J gene: TRBJ2-1
V gene: TRBV12-3/TRBV12-4
CDR3 length: 14
CDR3 DNA: TGTGCCAGCAGCCCGGCCGGACTAGCCGATGAGCAGTTCTTC
CDR3 protein: CASSPAGLADEQFF

clone size: -
D gene: -
J gene: TRBJ2-2
V gene: TRBV5-1
CDR3 length: 11
CDR3 DNA: TGCGCCAGCAGCTCAAACATGGAGCTGTTTTTT
CDR3 protein: CASSSNMELFF

clone size: -
D gene: -
J gene: TRBJ2-3
V gene: TRBV14
CDR3 length: 15
CDR3 DNA: TGTGCCAGCAGCCATGCGGGGCCAACCAGGGATACGCAGTATTTT
CDR3 protein: CASSHAGPTRDTQYF

clone size: -
D gene: -
J gene: TRBJ2-1
V gene: TRBV5-5
CDR3 length: 13
CDR3 DNA: TGTGCCAGCAGCATGACATGGGGCAATGAGCAGTTCTTC
CDR3 protein: CASSMTWGNEQFF

clone size: many
D gene: TRBD1
J gene: TRBJ2-3
V gene: TRBV7-2
CDR3 length: 13
CDR3 DNA: TGTGCCAGCAGCCGACAGGGACCAGATACGCAGTATTTT
CDR3 protein: CASSRQGPDTQYF